The 13 T cell receptor beta chains listed next were all sequenced from one sample in a study of blood T cell repertoires in COVID-19 (dated by TCRdb to the early 2020s). Receptor libraries were prepared by the immunoSEQ multiplex PCR assay. As stored in TCRdb, this immuneACCESS dataset retains in-frame rearrangements with V and J assigned. A fraction of the clones does not appear; measured against another copy, unresolved V genes explain less than half of the discrepancy, and the remainder lacks a known reason. A total of roughly 150,000 clones appear in this sample, about 85% of them only once. The biggest ten clones account for about 6.9% of the sample. Material: peripheral blood. The receptors originated from an older man with COVID-19, enrolled during active disease.

This chain links TRBV6-5 with TRBJ2-1; TRBD1 might be the D (5 bases). Germline values: CDR1 MNHEY, CDR2 SVGAGI. The CDR3 totals 14 residues. Deletions cut 6 bases from V and 2 bases from J, with 11 bases between. The CDR3, as DNA: TGTGCCAGCAGGACAGAGTTAACCTACAATGAGCAGTTCTTC. The encoded protein is CASRTELTYNEQFF.

The chain has TRBV29-1 and TRBJ2-7, with 10 bases identical to TRBD1. Germline V gene lookup returns CDR1 SQVTM and CDR2 ANQGSEA. The J segment lost 4 bases and the V segment lost 3 bases, leaving 3 bases of the junction unmatched. The CDR3 consists of 13 residues. CDR3 sequence: CSVEGQGIYEQYF. CDR3 DNA sequence: TGCAGCGTTGAGGGACAGGGGATTTACGAGCAGTACTTC.

The chain recombines TRBV18 with TRBJ2-4, with D maybe TRBD2 (5 bases). CDR3 size: 15 residues. The germline V gene encodes CDR1 KGHSH and CDR2 LQKENI. Trimming removed 0 bases from V and 7 bases from J, with 13 bases in between. The CDR3 sequence is CASSPPNGGGNIQYF. CDR3 in DNA: TGTGCCAGCTCACCACCGAACGGAGGCGGGAACATTCAGTACTTC.

A note on this clone: Different DNA sequences within this sample yield the same CDR3. The genes are TRBV9 and TRBJ1-3; 7 nucleotides agree with TRBD1. Germline CDR1 is SGDLS and CDR2 is YYNGEE. The CDR3 runs to 15 residues. Trimming removed 4 bases from V and 4 bases from J; junction bases left unmatched: 8. CDR3: CASSPTGVSGNTIYF. CDR3 coding DNA: TGTGCCAGCAGCCCCACAGGGGTGAGCGGAAACACCATATATTTT.

This chain joins TRBV25-1 and TRBJ2-5; unclear D gene. The CDR3 loop spans 14 amino acids. The germline V gene has CDR1 MGHDK and CDR2 SYGVNS. Trimming cost V 8 bases and J 5 bases, with 18 bases left between them. CDR3 region: CASHTDNGAETQYF. CDR3 nucleotides: TGTGCCAGCCATACTGATAATGGTGCCGAGACCCAGTACTTC.

This chain connects TRBV6-2 or TRBV6-3 to TRBJ2-1; the match to TRBD1 covers 11 bases. With 4 bases clipped from V and 9 bases from J, the junction kept 8 bases outside the gene matches. Germline CDR1 and CDR2: MNHEY and SVGEGT. The CDR3 covers 15 residues. CDR3 loop: CASSLTGQGAGEQFF. CDR3 nucleotides: TGTGCCAGCAGTTTAACCGGACAGGGGGCAGGTGAGCAGTTCTTC.

This clone showed up just once. The chain employs TRBV2 and TRBJ1-5; a weak D match, TRBD1 (5 bases). V was cut by 3 bases and J by 4 bases, with 7 bases left in between. Germline V gene sequence: CDR1 SNHLY, CDR2 FYNNEI. This CDR3 is 13 amino acids long. Here the CDR3 reads CASSDRGNQPQHF. The CDR3 DNA sequence: TGTGCCAGCAGTGATAGGGGAAATCAGCCCCAGCATTTT. The full variable domain, in which reference TRBV2 and TRBJ1-5 provide the parts outside the CDR3, is EPEVTQTPSHQVTQMGQEVILRCVPISNHLYFYWYRQILGQKVEFLVSFYNNEISEKSEIFDDQFSVERPDGSNFTLKIRSTKLEDSAMYFCASSDRGNQPQHFGDGTRLSIL.

J is TRBJ2-5 and V is TRBV5-1, with 10 bases aligning to TRBD1. V was clipped by 4 bases and J by 2 bases; unmatched bases: 8. The length of the CDR3 is 16 residues. In germline, CDR1 is SGHRS, CDR2 YFSETQ. CDR3 amino acids: CASSGAGQGSQETQYF. The CDR3 DNA is TGCGCCAGCAGCGGCGCGGGACAGGGGTCACAAGAGACCCAGTACTTC.

This clone was observed once. This sample includes further DNA sequences coding for the same CDR3. CDR3: CASSLDRGNTEAFF. CDR3 DNA sequence: TGTGCCAGCTCATTGGACAGGGGGAACACTGAAGCTTTCTTT. V and J are TRBV18 and TRBJ1-1; 9 positions agree with TRBD1. The CDR3 extends over 14 amino acids. Germline V gene lookup returns CDR1 KGHSH and CDR2 LQKENI. V trimming: 5 bases; J trimming: 1 base; junction bases outside the gene matches: 2.

V gene TRBV6-2 or TRBV6-3 combines with J gene TRBJ1-1, with 8 bases matching TRBD1. This CDR3 contains 13 residues. CDR1 and CDR2 from the germline V gene are MNHEY and SVGEGT. The J segment lost 7 bases and the V segment lost 5 bases, leaving 6 bases of the junction unmatched. As DNA, the CDR3 is TGTGCCAGCAGTGGGGGACAGGTGGATGAAGCTTTCTTT. Translating gives CASSGGQVDEAFF.

The chain carries TRBV9 and TRBJ2-5, with a tentative D call TRBD2 (5 bases). The CDR3 consists of 12 residues. V lost 4 bases and J 3 bases, leaving 7 bases between the germline ends. Germline V gene sequence: CDR1 SGDLS, CDR2 YYNGEE. CDR3 nucleotide sequence: TGTGCCAGCAGCCCGGGAAAAGAGACCCAGTACTTC. Its translation is CASSPGKETQYF.

The chain combines TRBV6-6 with TRBJ1-1, with D tentatively TRBD1 (5 bases). The germline V gene has CDR1 MNHNY and CDR2 SVGAGI (reference sequence). Trimming stripped 2 bases from V and 5 bases from J, with 12 bases between. This CDR3 contains 14 residues. The CDR3, as DNA: TGTGCCAGCAGTTACGCAGGGTATAGTACTGAAGCTTTCTTT. It codes for CASSYAGYSTEAFF.

The genes are TRBV12-3 or TRBV12-4 and TRBJ2-5; a weak D match, TRBD2 (6 bases). The CDR3 has 13 amino acids. Trimming pared 4 bases from V and 9 bases from J, leaving 15 bases between. CDR3 coding DNA: TGTGCCAGCAGTTACGCCGGGCCGGGGGCCCAGTACTTC. Its translation: CASSYAGPGAQYF.